This T cell receptor beta chain was sequenced during a study of response to subunit inactivated influenza vaccine listed by TCRdb under 2018. Regarding the research as a whole: Deep quantitative profiling of the T cell receptor repertoire was used in the study to follow responses to a trivalent subunit inactivated influenza vaccine.

Receptors were amplified or captured by RT-PCR. Sequenced on an Illumina HiSeq 2500. TCRdb handled the public reads itself, with Q25 trimming in fastp and clone calling in MiXCR, and kept productive beta chains. Here each entry gathers all rows of one CDR3 protein and keeps the most common genes and DNA. The table for this sample lists 450,000 to 700,000 distinct CDR3 sequences; 13% to 15% of them were counted only once. Approximately 10% of the sample is held by the ten biggest clonotypes. Results the study describes overall, beyond this receptor: The authors proposed that each seasonal influenza vaccination may bring in only a limited number of new T cells.

The sample holds a few counts of this clonotype. Its specific antigen is unknown. Per-nucleotide qualities are absent, and no much larger clonotype sits a single base away. V loses 6 bases, J loses 4 bases, and the germline ends lie 11 bases apart. Via the germline V gene (reference sequence), CDR1 is SEHNR and CDR2 FQNEAQ. Reading from cysteine to phenylalanine, the CDR3 counts 13 amino acids. Of all the DNA, just the CDR3 is kept, 39 bases in frame from base 1. The source was PBMCs from blood, collected roughly 12 days after vaccination. The chain employs TRBV7-9 and TRBJ2-3; the D gene cannot be named for sure. The receptor was isolated from a man between 50 and 59 years old who received an inactivated influenza vaccine. Donor details come from another sample of the same person, matched by shared clones. The CDR3 reads CASSTLGSDTQYF. The nucleotides are TGTGCCAGCAGTACGTTGGGATCAGATACGCAGTATTTT. Here the CDR3 is joined to the reference TRBV7-9 and TRBJ2-3 genes, and the full variable domain is: DTGVSQNPRHKITKRGQNVTFRCDPISEHNRLYWYRQTLGQGPEFLTYFQNEAQLEKSRLLSDRFSAERPKGSFSTLEIQRTEQGDSAMYLCASSTLGSDTQYFGPGTRLTVL.